This T cell receptor (beta chain) was captured by sequencing in a study of T cell responses to AZD1222 COVID-19 vaccine. The CDR3 has 14 amino acids. Germline V CDR1 and CDR2: LGHDT, YNNKEL (reference sequence). V was pared by 4 bases and J by 1 base, with 11 bases between. Profiling relied on immunoSEQ multiplex PCR, and the TCRdb table lists in-frame clones only, not all of them. The sample yields 150,000 to 200,000 clones, about 92% seen once. This clone is a singleton in its sample. Additional DNA sequences in this sample encode the identical CDR3. The sequence derives from an adult who received the AZD1222 COVID-19 vaccine. This material consisted of peripheral blood, taken 28 days after the second AZD1222 dose. The chain links TRBV3-1 (or the pseudogene TRBV3-2) to TRBJ2-7; D gene unclear. The CDR3 DNA reads as TGTGCCAGCAGCCCCCAAACGGGTTCCTACGAGCAGTACTTC. Its translation: CASSPQTGSYEQYF.